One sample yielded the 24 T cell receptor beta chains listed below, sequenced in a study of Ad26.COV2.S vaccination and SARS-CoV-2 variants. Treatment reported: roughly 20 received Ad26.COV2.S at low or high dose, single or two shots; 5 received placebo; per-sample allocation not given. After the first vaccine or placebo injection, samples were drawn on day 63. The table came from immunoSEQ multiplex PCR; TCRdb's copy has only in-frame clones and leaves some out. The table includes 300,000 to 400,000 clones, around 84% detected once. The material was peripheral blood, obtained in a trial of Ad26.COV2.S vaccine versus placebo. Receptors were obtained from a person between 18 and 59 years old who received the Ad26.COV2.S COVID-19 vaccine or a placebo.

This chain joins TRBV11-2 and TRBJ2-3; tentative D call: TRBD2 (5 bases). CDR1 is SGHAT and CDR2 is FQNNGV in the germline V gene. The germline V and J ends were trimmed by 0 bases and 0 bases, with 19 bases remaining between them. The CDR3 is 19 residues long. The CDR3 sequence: CASSLEYGREGLSTDTQYF. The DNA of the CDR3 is TGTGCCAGCAGCTTAGAATACGGTAGGGAAGGACTTAGCACAGATACGCAGTATTTT.

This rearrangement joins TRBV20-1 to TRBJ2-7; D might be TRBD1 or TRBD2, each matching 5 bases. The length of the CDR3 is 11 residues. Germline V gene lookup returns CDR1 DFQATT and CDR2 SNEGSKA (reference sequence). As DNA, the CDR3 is TGCAGGGGAGACAGCTCCTACGAGCAGTACTTC. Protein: CRGDSSYEQYF.

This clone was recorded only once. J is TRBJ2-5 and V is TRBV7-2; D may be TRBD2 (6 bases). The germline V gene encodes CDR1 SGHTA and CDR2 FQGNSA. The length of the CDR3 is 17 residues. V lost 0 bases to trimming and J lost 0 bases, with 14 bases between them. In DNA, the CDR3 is TGTGCCAGCAGCTTAGCAGGATTCCGGGACTACCAAGAGACCCAGTACTTC. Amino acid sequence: CASSLAGFRDYQETQYF.

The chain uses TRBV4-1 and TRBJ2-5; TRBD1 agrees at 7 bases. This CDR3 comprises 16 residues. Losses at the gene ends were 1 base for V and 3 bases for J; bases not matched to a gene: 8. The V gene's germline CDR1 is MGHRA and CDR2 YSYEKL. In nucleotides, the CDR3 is TGCGCCAGCAGCCAAGGGATCGGGACAGTAAAAGAGACCCAGTACTTC. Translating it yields CASSQGIGTVKETQYF.

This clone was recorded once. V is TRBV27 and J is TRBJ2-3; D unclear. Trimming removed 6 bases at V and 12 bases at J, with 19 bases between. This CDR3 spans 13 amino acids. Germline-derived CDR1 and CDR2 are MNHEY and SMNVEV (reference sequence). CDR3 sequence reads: CASSNYPPGSQYF. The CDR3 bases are TGTGCCAGCAGCAACTACCCCCCTGGGTCTCAGTATTTT.

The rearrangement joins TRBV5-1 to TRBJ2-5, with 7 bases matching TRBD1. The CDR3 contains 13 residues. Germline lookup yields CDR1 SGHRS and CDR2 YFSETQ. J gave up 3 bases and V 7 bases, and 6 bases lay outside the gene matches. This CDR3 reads CASFLQGKETQYF. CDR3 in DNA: TGCGCCAGCTTTTTACAGGGGAAAGAGACCCAGTACTTC.

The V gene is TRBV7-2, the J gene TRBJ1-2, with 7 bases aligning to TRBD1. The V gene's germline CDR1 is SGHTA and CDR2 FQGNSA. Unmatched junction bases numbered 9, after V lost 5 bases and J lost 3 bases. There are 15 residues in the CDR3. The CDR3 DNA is TGTGCCAGCAGCCCCTCAGGGGGGCTTGACTATGGCTACACCTTC. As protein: CASSPSGGLDYGYTF.

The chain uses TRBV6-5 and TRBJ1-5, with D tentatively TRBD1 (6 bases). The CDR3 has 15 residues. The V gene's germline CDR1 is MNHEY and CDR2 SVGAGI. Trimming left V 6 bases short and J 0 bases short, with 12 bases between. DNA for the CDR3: TGTGCCAGCAGCCGCGGGGGCTCTAGCAATCAGCCCCAGCATTTT. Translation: CASSRGGSSNQPQHF.

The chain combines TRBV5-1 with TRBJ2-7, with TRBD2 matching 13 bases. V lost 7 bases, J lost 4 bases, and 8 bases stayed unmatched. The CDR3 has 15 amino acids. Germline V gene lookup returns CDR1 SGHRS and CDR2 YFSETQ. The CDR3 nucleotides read TGCGCCAGCCGAGGACTAGCGGGGGAGCCTTACGAGCAGTACTTC. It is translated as CASRGLAGEPYEQYF.

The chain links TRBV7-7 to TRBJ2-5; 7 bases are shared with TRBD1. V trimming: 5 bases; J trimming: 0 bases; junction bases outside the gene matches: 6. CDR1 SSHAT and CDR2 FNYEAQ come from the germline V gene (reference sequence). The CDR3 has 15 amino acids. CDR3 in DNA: TGTGCCAGCAGCGCCGGGACAGTGTACCAAGAGACCCAGTACTTC. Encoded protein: CASSAGTVYQETQYF.

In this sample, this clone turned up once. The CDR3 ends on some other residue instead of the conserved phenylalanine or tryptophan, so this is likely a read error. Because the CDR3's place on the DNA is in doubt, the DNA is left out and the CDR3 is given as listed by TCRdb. The CDR3 protein is CASSFFLRGGPFRL. The V and J genes are TRBV5-6 and TRBJ2-7; the DNA was not used to check the table's D call, TRBD2. Germline V gene lookup returns CDR1 SGHDT and CDR2 YYEEEE. The CDR3 has 14 amino acids, counting both end residues.

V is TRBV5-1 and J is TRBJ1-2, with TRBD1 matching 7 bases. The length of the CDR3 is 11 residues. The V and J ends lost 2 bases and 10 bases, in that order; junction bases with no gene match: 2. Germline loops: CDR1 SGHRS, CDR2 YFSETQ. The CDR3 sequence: CASSFDRAYTF. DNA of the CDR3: TGCGCCAGCAGCTTTGACAGGGCCTACACCTTC.

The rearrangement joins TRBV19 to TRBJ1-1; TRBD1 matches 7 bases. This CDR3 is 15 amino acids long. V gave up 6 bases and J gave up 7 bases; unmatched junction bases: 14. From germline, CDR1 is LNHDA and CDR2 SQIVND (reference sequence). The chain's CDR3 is CASRTGQALPGEAFF. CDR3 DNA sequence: TGTGCCAGTAGAACCGGACAGGCGCTACCGGGTGAAGCTTTCTTT.

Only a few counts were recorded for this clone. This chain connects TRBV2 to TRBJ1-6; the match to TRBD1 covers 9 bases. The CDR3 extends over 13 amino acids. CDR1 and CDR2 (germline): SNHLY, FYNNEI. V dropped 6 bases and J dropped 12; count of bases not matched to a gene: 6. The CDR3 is CASSTGGVGPLHF. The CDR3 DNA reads TGTGCCAGCAGCACAGGGGGCGTCGGACCCCTCCACTTT.

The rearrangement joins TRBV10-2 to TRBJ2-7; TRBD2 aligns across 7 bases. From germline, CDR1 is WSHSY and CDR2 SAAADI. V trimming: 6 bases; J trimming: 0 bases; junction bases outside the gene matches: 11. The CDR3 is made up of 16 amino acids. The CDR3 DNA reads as TGCGCCAGCAGATACTTTGGGTCGGGAGGCTCCTACGAGCAGTACTTC. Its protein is CASRYFGSGGSYEQYF.

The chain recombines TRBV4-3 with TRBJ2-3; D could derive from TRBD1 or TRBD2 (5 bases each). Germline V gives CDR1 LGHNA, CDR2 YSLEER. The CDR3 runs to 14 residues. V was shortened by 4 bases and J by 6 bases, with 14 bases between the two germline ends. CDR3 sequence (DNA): TGCGCCAGCAGCCGGTGGGGGTCTTCCGATACGCAGTATTTT. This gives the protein CASSRWGSSDTQYF.

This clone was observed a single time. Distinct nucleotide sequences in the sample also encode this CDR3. CDR3 nucleotide sequence: TGCGCCAGCAGCTTGACCACAGATACGCAGTATTTT. Translating it yields CASSLTTDTQYF. The chain joins TRBV5-1 to TRBJ2-3; the D is unclear. V was trimmed by 1 base and J by 2 bases, leaving 2 bases between them. The germline V gene has CDR1 SGHRS and CDR2 YFSETQ. The CDR3 consists of 12 residues.

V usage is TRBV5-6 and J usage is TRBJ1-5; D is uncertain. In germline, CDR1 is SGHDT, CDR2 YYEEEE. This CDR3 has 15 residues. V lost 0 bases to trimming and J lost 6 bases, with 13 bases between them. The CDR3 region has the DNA TGTGCCAGCAGCTTGGGTAGTTCCGGCAGTCAGCCCCAGCATTTT. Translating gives CASSLGSSGSQPQHF.

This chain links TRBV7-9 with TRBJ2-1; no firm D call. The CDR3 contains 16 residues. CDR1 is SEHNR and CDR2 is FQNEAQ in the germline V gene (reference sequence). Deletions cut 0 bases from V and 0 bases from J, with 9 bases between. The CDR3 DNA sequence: TGTGCCAGCAGCTTAGCGCCTGGCAGCTCCTACAATGAGCAGTTCTTC. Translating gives CASSLAPGSSYNEQFF.

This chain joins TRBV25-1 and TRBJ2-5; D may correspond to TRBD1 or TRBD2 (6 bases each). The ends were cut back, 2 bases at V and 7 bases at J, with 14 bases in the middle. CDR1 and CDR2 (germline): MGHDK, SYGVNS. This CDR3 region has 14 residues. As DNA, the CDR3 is TGTGCCAGCAGTGAACCAGGGGAGGAAGTGACCCAGTACTTC. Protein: CASSEPGEEVTQYF. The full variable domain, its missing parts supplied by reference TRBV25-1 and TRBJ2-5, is EADIYQTPRYLVIGTGKKITLECSQTMGHDKMYWYQQDPGMELHLIHYSYGVNSTEKGDLSSESTVSRIRTEHFPLTLESARPSHTSQYLCASSEPGEEVTQYFGPGTRLLVL.

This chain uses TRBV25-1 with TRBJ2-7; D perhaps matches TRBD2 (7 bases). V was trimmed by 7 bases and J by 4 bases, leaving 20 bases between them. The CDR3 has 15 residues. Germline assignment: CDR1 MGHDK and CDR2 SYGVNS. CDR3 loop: CASTGPSGGSYEQYF. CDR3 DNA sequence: TGTGCCAGCACCGGCCCCTCGGGGGGCAGTTACGAGCAGTACTTC.

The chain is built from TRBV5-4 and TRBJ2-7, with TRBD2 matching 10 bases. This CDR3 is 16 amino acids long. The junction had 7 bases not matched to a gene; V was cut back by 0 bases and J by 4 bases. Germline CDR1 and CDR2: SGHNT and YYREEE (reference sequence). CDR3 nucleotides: TGTGCCAGCAGCTTGGTGGGAGCGGGAGGGCCGTACGAGCAGTACTTC. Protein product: CASSLVGAGGPYEQYF.

The CDR3 loop reads CASQVGINQPQHF. The CDR3 DNA is TGTGCCAGTCAAGTGGGAATCAATCAGCCCCAGCATTTT. The rearrangement links TRBV6-5 to TRBJ1-5; no clear D. V lost 9 bases to trimming and J lost 3 bases, with 12 bases between them. The CDR3 runs 13 residues. CDR1 is MNHEY, CDR2 SVGAGI, per germline.

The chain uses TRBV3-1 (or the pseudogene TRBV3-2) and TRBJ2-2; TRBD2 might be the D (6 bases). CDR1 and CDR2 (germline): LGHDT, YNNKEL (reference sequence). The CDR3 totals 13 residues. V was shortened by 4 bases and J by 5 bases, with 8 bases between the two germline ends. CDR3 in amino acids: CASSRGGTGELFF. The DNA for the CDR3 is TGTGCCAGCAGCCGCGGAGGGACCGGGGAGCTGTTTTTT.